A selection of T cell receptor beta chains follows, all from one sample in a study of long-term antiretroviral therapy in people with HIV. Sequencing was performed with immunoSEQ multiplex PCR; in TCRdb, only in-frame clones are kept and a portion is missing. In the table there are about 21,000 clones, 65% to 85% of which are singletons. This specimen was unsorted PBMCs, taken less than 1.8 years before starting antiretroviral therapy. The receptors stem from a woman between 40 and 55 years old with HIV. Both conserved end residues are part of each CDR3. The order of the fields is J gene, D gene, V gene, clone size, CDR3 protein, CDR3 DNA. D genes are given only for firm matches. Clone size, where shown, is once, few, many, or a class for clones that have expanded.

TRBJ1-2,TRBD1,TRBV30,NA,CAWSETGEDYTF,TGTGCCTGGAGTGAGACAGGGGAAGACTACACCTTC
TRBJ2-5,TRBD2,TRBV4-1,NA,CASSQVLSGRETQYF,TGCGCCAGCAGCCAAGTTCTCAGCGGGAGAGAGACCCAGTACTTC
TRBJ2-1,NA,TRBV5-1,NA,CASSWGSPDNEQFF,TGCGCCAGTAGCTGGGGTTCGCCGGACAATGAGCAGTTCTTC
TRBJ1-2,TRBD1,TRBV4-1,NA,CASSSTGGDYGYTF,TGCGCCAGCAGCAGCACAGGGGGCGACTATGGCTACACCTTC
TRBJ2-1,NA,TRBV7-9,NA,CASSLGTTFYNEQFF,TGTGCCAGCAGCTTAGGGACCACCTTTTACAATGAGCAGTTCTTC
TRBJ2-7,TRBD1,TRBV5-4,NA,CASSSPTGGREQYF,TGTGCCAGCAGCTCCCCGACAGGGGGTCGCGAGCAGTACTTC
TRBJ2-2,NA,TRBV29-1,NA,CSARLYTRSANTGELFF,TGCAGCGCGCGACTTTACACCCGTTCAGCGAACACCGGGGAGCTGTTTTTT
TRBJ2-6,NA,TRBV7-8,NA,CASSSSTGKAGANVLTF,TGTGCCAGCAGCTCCTCTACAGGGAAGGCTGGGGCCAACGTCCTGACTTTC
TRBJ2-7,NA,TRBV12-5,few,CASGLARGYEQYF,TGTGCTAGTGGTCTGGCGCGGGGCTACGAGCAGTACTTC
TRBJ2-1,NA,TRBV7-9,NA,CASRGWSYNEQFF,TGTGCCAGCAGAGGGTGGTCCTACAATGAGCAATTCTTC
TRBJ2-7,NA,TRBV5-1,NA,CASSLEWGPYEQYF,TGCGCCAGCAGCTTGGAGTGGGGGCCTTACGAGCAGTACTTC
TRBJ1-5,NA,TRBV27,NA,CASSLTGQSNQPQHF,TGTGCCAGCAGTTTAACCGGACAGAGCAATCAGCCCCAGCATTTT
TRBJ1-2,NA,TRBV4-2,NA,CASSQVGEGSYGYTF,TGTGCCAGCAGCCAAGTTGGTGAGGGGAGCTATGGCTACACCTTC
TRBJ2-7,TRBD1,TRBV19,NA,CASSIGQGAYEQYF,TGTGCCAGTAGTATCGGACAGGGGGCGTACGAGCAGTACTTC
TRBJ2-1,NA,TRBV11-2,NA,CASSLDNSPEQFF,TGTGCCAGCAGCTTAGATAATTCGCCTGAGCAGTTCTTC